This T cell receptor beta chain was recorded in a study of blood T cell repertoires in COVID-19. Study at large: Sites in the United States, Italy and Spain provided acute and convalescent COVID-19 samples. Nucleic acid was either cDNA or gDNA, and it came from T cells, B-cell-depleted T cells, or PBMCs.

The method was immunoSEQ multiplex PCR; TCRdb's version includes in-frame clones alone and lacks a portion of them. This repertoire shows 250,000 to 300,000 clones, over 85% found once; its top ten account for roughly 1.8%. The sequenced sample consisted of PBMCs or T cells enriched from blood (not recorded which). This receptor was obtained from a woman in her fifties or sixties who had recovered from COVID-19.

Here the CDR3 reads CASSSRGRNTEAFF. The CDR3 nucleotides read TGTGCCAGCAGCTCCAGGGGGCGGAACACTGAAGCTTTCTTT. V gene TRBV7-2 combines with J gene TRBJ1-1; TRBD1 agrees at 8 bases. Germline V gene lookup returns CDR1 SGHTA and CDR2 FQGNSA. This CDR3 is built from 14 residues. V lost 4 bases to trimming and J lost 1 base; unmatched junction nucleotides: 2.